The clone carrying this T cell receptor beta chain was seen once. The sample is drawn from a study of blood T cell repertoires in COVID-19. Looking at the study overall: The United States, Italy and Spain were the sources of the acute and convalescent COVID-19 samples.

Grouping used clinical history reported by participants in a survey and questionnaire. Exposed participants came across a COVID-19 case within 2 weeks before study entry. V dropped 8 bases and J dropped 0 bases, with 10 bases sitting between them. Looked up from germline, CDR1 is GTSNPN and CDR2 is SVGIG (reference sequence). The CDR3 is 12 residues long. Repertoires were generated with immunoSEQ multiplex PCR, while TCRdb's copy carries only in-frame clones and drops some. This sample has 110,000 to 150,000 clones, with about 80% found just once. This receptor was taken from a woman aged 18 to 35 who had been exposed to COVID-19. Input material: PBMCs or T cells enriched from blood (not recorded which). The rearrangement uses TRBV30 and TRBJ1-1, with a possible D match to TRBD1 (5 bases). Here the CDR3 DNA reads TGTGCCAGTGACAGACTGAACACTGAAGCTTTCTTT. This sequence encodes CASDRLNTEAFF.